Listed below are T cell receptor beta chains from one sample, sequenced in a study of blood T cells in healthy people across ages. TCRdb re-called the 5' RACE reads with MiXCR, one entry per CDR3 protein. The sample yields roughly 1,500,000 distinct CDR3 sequences, approximately 42% seen once. Sequencing used blood. These receptors were taken from a woman aged 18-29 years in good health. Both conserved end residues are part of each CDR3. Each record gives: D gene, clone size, V gene, J gene, CDR3 protein, CDR3 DNA. D genes are given only for firm matches. The size field is filled for only some rows; it gives once, few, many or a size class.

d_gene: NA
abundance: few
v_gene: TRBV2
j_gene: TRBJ2-5
CDR3aa: CASSPTGREETQYF
CDR3nt: TGTGCCAGCAGTCCCACGGGCAGGGAGGAGACCCAGTACTTC

d_gene: NA
abundance: few
v_gene: TRBV25-1
j_gene: TRBJ2-7
CDR3aa: CATRDSRSYEQYF
CDR3nt: TGTGCCACCCGGGACTCCCGTTCCTACGAGCAGTACTTC

d_gene: TRBD1
abundance: NA
v_gene: TRBV20-1
j_gene: TRBJ2-1
CDR3aa: CSARGGDRVYNEQFF
CDR3nt: TGCAGTGCTAGAGGAGGAGACAGGGTCTACAATGAGCAGTTCTTC

d_gene: NA
abundance: few
v_gene: TRBV15
j_gene: TRBJ1-5
CDR3aa: CATSRDQGMGQPQHF
CDR3nt: TGTGCCACCAGCAGAGACCAGGGTATGGGTCAGCCCCAGCATTTT

d_gene: NA
abundance: few
v_gene: TRBV2
j_gene: TRBJ1-3
CDR3aa: CASSEWGGNTIYF
CDR3nt: TGTGCCAGCAGTGAGTGGGGTGGAAACACTATATATTTT

d_gene: NA
abundance: few
v_gene: TRBV2
j_gene: TRBJ1-2
CDR3aa: CASSPPGELYGYTF
CDR3nt: TGTGCCAGCAGTCCCCCGGGAGAATTATATGGCTACACCTTC

d_gene: NA
abundance: few
v_gene: TRBV6-6
j_gene: TRBJ2-7
CDR3aa: CASSLGGSSYGQYF
CDR3nt: TGTGCCAGCAGTTTAGGGGGGAGCTCCTACGGGCAGTACTTC

d_gene: NA
abundance: few
v_gene: TRBV20-1
j_gene: TRBJ2-7
CDR3aa: CSARGTSFGGHEQYF
CDR3nt: TGCAGTGCTAGAGGAACTAGCTTCGGAGGCCACGAGCAGTACTTC

d_gene: TRBD1
abundance: few
v_gene: TRBV28
j_gene: TRBJ2-7
CDR3aa: CASSNTGTGTLYEQYF
CDR3nt: TGTGCCAGCAGTAACACCGGGACAGGGACCCTATACGAGCAGTACTTC

d_gene: TRBD1
abundance: NA
v_gene: TRBV27
j_gene: TRBJ2-7
CDR3aa: CASSFLRDRLHEQYF
CDR3nt: TGTGCCAGCAGTTTCCTCCGGGACAGGCTACACGAGCAGTACTTC

d_gene: TRBD1
abundance: NA
v_gene: TRBV10-3
j_gene: TRBJ1-1
CDR3aa: CATRDRATEAFF
CDR3nt: TGTGCCACCCGTGACAGGGCCACTGAAGCTTTCTTT

d_gene: NA
abundance: NA
v_gene: TRBV20-1
j_gene: TRBJ2-7
CDR3aa: CSAREAGVPYEQYF
CDR3nt: TGCAGTGCTAGGGAGGCAGGGGTCCCCTACGAGCAGTACTTC

d_gene: TRBD1
abundance: many
v_gene: TRBV18
j_gene: TRBJ2-3
CDR3aa: CASSPKQGAGTDTQYF
CDR3nt: TGTGCCAGCTCACCCAAACAGGGGGCTGGCACAGATACGCAGTATTTT

d_gene: NA
abundance: NA
v_gene: TRBV27
j_gene: TRBJ2-7
CDR3aa: CASSPGLDTYEQYF
CDR3nt: TGTGCCAGCAGCCCGGGACTGGACACCTACGAGCAGTACTTC

d_gene: NA
abundance: few
v_gene: TRBV28
j_gene: TRBJ2-7
CDR3aa: CASLGVESSYEQYF
CDR3nt: TGTGCCAGTCTAGGGGTCGAATCAAGTTACGAGCAGTACTTC

d_gene: TRBD1
abundance: NA
v_gene: TRBV7-2
j_gene: TRBJ1-6
CDR3aa: CASSRYFGTGKTNSPLHF
CDR3nt: TGTGCCAGCAGCCGCTACTTCGGGACAGGGAAGACAAATTCACCCCTCCACTTT

d_gene: TRBD1
abundance: NA
v_gene: TRBV29-1
j_gene: TRBJ1-3
CDR3aa: CSVGLDQGAGGNTIYF
CDR3nt: TGCAGCGTTGGATTAGATCAGGGGGCTGGAGGAAACACCATATATTTT

d_gene: NA
abundance: NA
v_gene: TRBV21-1
j_gene: TRBJ1-3
CDR3aa: CASSKNGEFSIYF
CDR3nt: TGTGCCAGCAGCAAAAATGGGGAGTTTTCCATATATTTT

d_gene: TRBD2
abundance: NA
v_gene: TRBV5-1
j_gene: TRBJ2-7
CDR3aa: CASSHGTSIYEQYF
CDR3nt: TGCGCCAGCAGCCACGGGACTAGTATTTACGAGCAGTACTTC

d_gene: NA
abundance: NA
v_gene: TRBV25-1
j_gene: TRBJ2-3
CDR3aa: CARSVGTNTDTQYF
CDR3nt: TGTGCCAGAAGTGTTGGGACAAACACAGATACGCAGTATTTT

d_gene: TRBD2
abundance: few
v_gene: TRBV7-9
j_gene: TRBJ2-1
CDR3aa: CASSSDLAGANEQFF
CDR3nt: TGTGCCAGCAGCTCCGATCTAGCGGGGGCCAATGAGCAGTTCTTC

d_gene: TRBD2
abundance: once
v_gene: TRBV10-3
j_gene: TRBJ2-5
CDR3aa: CAATGTSGNEQYF
CDR3nt: TGTGCCGCAACAGGGACTAGCGGAAATGAGCAGTACTTC

d_gene: NA
abundance: NA
v_gene: TRBV7-9
j_gene: TRBJ1-4
CDR3aa: CASSLGVAGGPEKLFF
CDR3nt: TGTGCCAGCAGCTTAGGAGTGGCGGGGGGCCCTGAAAAACTGTTTTTT

d_gene: TRBD2
abundance: NA
v_gene: TRBV24-1
j_gene: TRBJ2-2
CDR3aa: CATSDLQRGRNTGELFF
CDR3nt: TGTGCCACCAGTGATTTGCAGCGGGGGCGTAACACCGGGGAGCTGTTTTTT

d_gene: TRBD2
abundance: once
v_gene: TRBV5-1
j_gene: TRBJ2-7
CDR3aa: CASRTSGACEQYF
CDR3nt: TGCGCCAGCAGAACTAGCGGGGCATGCGAGCAGTACTTC

d_gene: NA
abundance: NA
v_gene: TRBV6-1
j_gene: TRBJ2-3
CDR3aa: CASSEFGAASTDTQYF
CDR3nt: TGTGCCAGCAGTGAGTTCGGGGCGGCGAGCACAGATACGCAGTATTTT

d_gene: TRBD1
abundance: NA
v_gene: TRBV27
j_gene: TRBJ2-2
CDR3aa: CASSQGQGMETGELFF
CDR3nt: TGTGCCAGCAGTCAGGGACAGGGAATGGAGACCGGGGAGCTGTTTTTT

d_gene: TRBD2
abundance: NA
v_gene: TRBV4-1
j_gene: TRBJ2-7
CDR3aa: CASSRTLAENYEQYF
CDR3nt: TGCGCCAGCAGCCGGACTCTAGCGGAGAACTACGAGCAGTACTTC

d_gene: NA
abundance: NA
v_gene: TRBV30
j_gene: TRBJ1-5
CDR3aa: CAWNRGLGNQPQHF
CDR3nt: TGTGCCTGGAATCGGGGGCTCGGCAATCAGCCCCAGCATTTT

d_gene: NA
abundance: NA
v_gene: TRBV3-1
j_gene: TRBJ1-5
CDR3aa: CASSQGTARNQPQHF
CDR3nt: TGTGCCAGCAGCCAAGGGACAGCTCGCAATCAGCCCCAGCATTTT

d_gene: NA
abundance: NA
v_gene: TRBV6-1
j_gene: TRBJ2-3
CDR3aa: CASSEGPKWDTQYF
CDR3nt: TGTGCCAGCAGTGAGGGCCCTAAATGGGATACGCAGTATTTT

d_gene: NA
abundance: NA
v_gene: TRBV3-1
j_gene: TRBJ2-5
CDR3aa: CASSQGLGQGVETQYF
CDR3nt: TGTGCCAGCAGCCAAGGGCTTGGGCAGGGCGTCGAGACCCAGTACTTC

d_gene: NA
abundance: NA
v_gene: TRBV20-1
j_gene: TRBJ2-7
CDR3aa: CSAKASPREQYF
CDR3nt: TGCAGTGCTAAGGCTAGTCCCCGCGAGCAGTACTTC

d_gene: NA
abundance: few
v_gene: TRBV5-1
j_gene: TRBJ2-7
CDR3aa: CASSASGDEQYF
CDR3nt: TGCGCCAGCAGCGCCTCGGGGGACGAGCAGTACTTC

d_gene: NA
abundance: NA
v_gene: TRBV27
j_gene: TRBJ1-2
CDR3aa: CASSWTPNYGYTF
CDR3nt: TGTGCCAGCAGTTGGACTCCTAACTATGGCTACACCTTC

d_gene: NA
abundance: NA
v_gene: TRBV29-1
j_gene: TRBJ2-3
CDR3aa: CSVEPGSTDTQYF
CDR3nt: TGCAGCGTTGAACCGGGGTCCACAGATACGCAGTATTTT

d_gene: NA
abundance: NA
v_gene: TRBV20-1
j_gene: TRBJ1-2
CDR3aa: CSARDFRETGYTF
CDR3nt: TGCAGTGCTAGAGATTTCCGGGAAACAGGCTACACCTTC

d_gene: NA
abundance: many
v_gene: TRBV4-1
j_gene: TRBJ2-5
CDR3aa: CASSQGVIETQYF
CDR3nt: TGCGCCAGCAGCCAAGGCGTAATAGAGACCCAGTACTTC

d_gene: NA
abundance: NA
v_gene: TRBV18
j_gene: TRBJ2-7
CDR3aa: CASSREVNYEQYF
CDR3nt: TGTGCCAGCTCACGAGAAGTAAACTACGAGCAGTACTTC

d_gene: NA
abundance: few
v_gene: TRBV20-1
j_gene: TRBJ2-4
CDR3aa: CSARANARLNIQYF
CDR3nt: TGCAGTGCTAGAGCAAATGCTAGGCTTAACATTCAGTACTTC

d_gene: NA
abundance: many
v_gene: TRBV13
j_gene: TRBJ2-5
CDR3aa: CASSLRGDQETQYF
CDR3nt: TGTGCCAGCAGCCTAAGGGGAGACCAAGAGACCCAGTACTTC

d_gene: NA
abundance: many
v_gene: TRBV4-2
j_gene: TRBJ2-3
CDR3aa: CASKSNQPTDTQYF
CDR3nt: TGTGCCAGCAAATCTAACCAACCCACAGATACGCAGTATTTT

d_gene: NA
abundance: NA
v_gene: TRBV12-3/TRBV12-4
j_gene: TRBJ1-1
CDR3aa: CASSLGARGGNTEAFF
CDR3nt: TGTGCCAGCAGTTTAGGGGCCCGCGGAGGGAACACTGAAGCTTTCTTT

d_gene: TRBD2
abundance: NA
v_gene: TRBV24-1
j_gene: TRBJ2-7
CDR3aa: CATSDLRLADSYEQYF
CDR3nt: TGTGCCACCAGTGATTTGAGGCTAGCGGACTCCTACGAGCAGTACTTC

d_gene: NA
abundance: many
v_gene: TRBV12-5
j_gene: TRBJ2-5
CDR3aa: CASGREETQYF
CDR3nt: TGTGCTAGTGGTAGAGAAGAGACCCAGTACTTC

d_gene: TRBD2
abundance: NA
v_gene: TRBV7-9
j_gene: TRBJ2-1
CDR3aa: CASSSAGTSGHEQFF
CDR3nt: TGTGCCAGCAGCTCGGCCGGGACTAGCGGGCATGAGCAGTTCTTC

d_gene: NA
abundance: NA
v_gene: TRBV16
j_gene: TRBJ2-3
CDR3aa: CASSQGAVRDTQYF
CDR3nt: TGTGCCAGCAGCCAAGGGGCGGTGCGGGATACGCAGTATTTT

d_gene: NA
abundance: NA
v_gene: TRBV9
j_gene: TRBJ2-2
CDR3aa: CASSVPRWDGRNTGELFF
CDR3nt: TGTGCCAGCAGCGTACCCCGATGGGACGGGAGGAACACCGGGGAGCTGTTTTTT

d_gene: NA
abundance: few
v_gene: TRBV27
j_gene: TRBJ1-4
CDR3aa: CASSPPGGKLFF
CDR3nt: TGTGCCAGCAGCCCCCCGGGGGGAAAACTGTTTTTT

d_gene: NA
abundance: few
v_gene: TRBV14
j_gene: TRBJ2-7
CDR3aa: CASSQDRREEQYF
CDR3nt: TGTGCCAGCAGCCAAGATAGACGAGAAGAGCAGTACTTC

d_gene: NA
abundance: few
v_gene: TRBV4-1
j_gene: TRBJ1-5
CDR3aa: CASRDVGRTGQPQHF
CDR3nt: TGCGCCAGCCGCGACGTGGGGCGTACAGGTCAGCCCCAGCATTTT

d_gene: NA
abundance: once
v_gene: TRBV9
j_gene: TRBJ1-1
CDR3aa: CASSSRTDSTEAFF
CDR3nt: TGTGCCAGCAGCTCCCGGACAGACTCCACTGAAGCTTTCTTT

d_gene: TRBD2
abundance: NA
v_gene: TRBV20-1
j_gene: TRBJ2-1
CDR3aa: CSARDPASGGGEQFF
CDR3nt: TGCAGTGCTAGAGATCCGGCTAGCGGGGGCGGTGAGCAGTTCTTC